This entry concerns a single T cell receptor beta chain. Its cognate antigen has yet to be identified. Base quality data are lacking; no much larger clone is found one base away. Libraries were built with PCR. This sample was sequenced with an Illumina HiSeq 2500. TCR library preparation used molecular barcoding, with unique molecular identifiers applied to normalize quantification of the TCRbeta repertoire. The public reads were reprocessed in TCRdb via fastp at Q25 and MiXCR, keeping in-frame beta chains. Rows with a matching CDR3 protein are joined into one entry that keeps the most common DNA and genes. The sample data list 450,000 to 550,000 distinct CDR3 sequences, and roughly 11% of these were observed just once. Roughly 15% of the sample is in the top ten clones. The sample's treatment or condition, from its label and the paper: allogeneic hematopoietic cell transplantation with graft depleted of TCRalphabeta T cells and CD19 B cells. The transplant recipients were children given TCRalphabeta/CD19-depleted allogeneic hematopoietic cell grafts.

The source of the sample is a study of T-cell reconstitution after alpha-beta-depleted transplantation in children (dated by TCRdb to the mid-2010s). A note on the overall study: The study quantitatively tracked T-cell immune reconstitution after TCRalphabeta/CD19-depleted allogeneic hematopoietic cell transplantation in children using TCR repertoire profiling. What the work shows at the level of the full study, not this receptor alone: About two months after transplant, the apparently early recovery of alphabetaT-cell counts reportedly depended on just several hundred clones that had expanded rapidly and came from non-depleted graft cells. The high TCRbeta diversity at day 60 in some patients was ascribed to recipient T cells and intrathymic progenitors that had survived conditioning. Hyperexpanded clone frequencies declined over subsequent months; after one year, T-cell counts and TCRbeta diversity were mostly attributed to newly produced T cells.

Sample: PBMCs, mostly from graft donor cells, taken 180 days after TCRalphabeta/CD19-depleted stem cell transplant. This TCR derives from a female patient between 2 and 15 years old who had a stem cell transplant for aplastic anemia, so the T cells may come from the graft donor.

The nucleotide sequence reads as follows: TGTGCCAGCAGTGAATATTCCCCGCGGAGGCTTTCCTTGTGGAATGAGCAGTTCTTC. It codes for CASSEYSPRRLSLWNEQFF. The sequence joins TRBV25-1 to TRBJ2-1, and the D gene may be TRBD2, 5 bases matching. From cysteine to phenylalanine, the CDR3 is 19 amino acids long. Here the CDR3 DNA is all that survives: 57 bases in frame from base 1. CDR1 and CDR2, per the germline V gene, are MGHDK and SYGVNS. Trimming at the junction amounts to 0 bases on V and 7 bases on J, and the germline ends lie 25 bases apart.